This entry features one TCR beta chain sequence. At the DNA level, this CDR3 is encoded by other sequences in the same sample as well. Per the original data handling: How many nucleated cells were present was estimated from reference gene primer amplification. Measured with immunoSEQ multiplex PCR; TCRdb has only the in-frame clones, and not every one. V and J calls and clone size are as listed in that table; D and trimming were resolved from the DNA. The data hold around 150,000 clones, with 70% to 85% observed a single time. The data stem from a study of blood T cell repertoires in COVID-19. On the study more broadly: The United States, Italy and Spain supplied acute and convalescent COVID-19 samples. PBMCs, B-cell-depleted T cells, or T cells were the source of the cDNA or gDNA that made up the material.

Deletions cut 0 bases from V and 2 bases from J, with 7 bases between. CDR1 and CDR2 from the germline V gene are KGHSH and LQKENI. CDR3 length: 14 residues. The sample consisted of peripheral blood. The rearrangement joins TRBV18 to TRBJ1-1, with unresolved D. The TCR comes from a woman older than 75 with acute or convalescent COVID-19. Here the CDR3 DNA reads TGTGCCAGCTCACCACCAACAGTCAACACTGAAGCTTTCTTT. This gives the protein CASSPPTVNTEAFF.